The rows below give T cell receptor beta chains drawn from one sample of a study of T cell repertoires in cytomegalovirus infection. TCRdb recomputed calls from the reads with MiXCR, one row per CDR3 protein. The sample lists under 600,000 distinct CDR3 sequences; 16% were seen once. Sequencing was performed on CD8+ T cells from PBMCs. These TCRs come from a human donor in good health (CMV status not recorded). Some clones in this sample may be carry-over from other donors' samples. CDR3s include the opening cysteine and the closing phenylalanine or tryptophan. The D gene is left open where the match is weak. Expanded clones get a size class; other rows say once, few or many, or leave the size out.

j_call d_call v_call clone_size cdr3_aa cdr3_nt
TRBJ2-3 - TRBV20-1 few CSASQAVTSTDTQYF TGCAGTGCTAGCCAAGCGGTTACTAGCACAGATACGCAGTATTTT
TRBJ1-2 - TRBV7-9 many CASSSGGPYGYTF TGTGCCAGCAGCTCGGGGGGGCCCTATGGCTACACCTTC
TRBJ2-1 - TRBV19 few CASSIRPSSYNEQFF TGTGCCAGTAGTATCAGGCCTAGCTCCTACAATGAGCAGTTCTTC
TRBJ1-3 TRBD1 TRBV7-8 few CASSYRDRGPGNTIYF TGTGCCAGCAGCTACCGGGACAGGGGGCCTGGAAACACCATATATTTT
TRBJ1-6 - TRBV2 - CASSEVGPSYNSPLHF TGTGCCAGCAGTGAAGTGGGACCGTCCTATAATTCACCCCTCCACTTT
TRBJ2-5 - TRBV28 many CASRPGGGDPQETQYF TGTGCCAGCAGGCCAGGGGGAGGGGACCCCCAAGAGACCCAGTACTTC
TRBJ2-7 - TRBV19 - CASTRSRDNYEQYF TGTGCCAGTACCCGAAGCCGAGACAACTACGAGCAGTACTTC
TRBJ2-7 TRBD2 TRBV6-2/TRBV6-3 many CASSYSMPRGLAGGASYEQYF TGTGCCAGCAGTTACTCGATGCCGCGAGGCCTAGCGGGGGGCGCCTCCTACGAGCAGTACTTC
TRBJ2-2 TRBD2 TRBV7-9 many CASSSASGRAAGELFF TGTGCCAGCAGCTCCGCTAGCGGGAGGGCCGCCGGGGAGCTGTTTTTT
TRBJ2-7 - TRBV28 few CASTGLSVNEQYF TGTGCCAGCACAGGACTCTCCGTCAACGAGCAGTACTTC
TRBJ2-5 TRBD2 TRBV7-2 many CASSLPLLAVYQETQYF TGTGCCAGCAGCTTACCCCTACTAGCGGTGTACCAAGAGACCCAGTACTTC
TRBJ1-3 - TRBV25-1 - CASSEYEFSSGNTIYF TGTGCCAGCAGTGAATATGAGTTCAGCTCTGGAAACACCATATATTTT
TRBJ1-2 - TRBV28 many CASSFPTVPKVAAANYGYTF TGTGCCAGCAGTTTTCCGACAGTTCCAAAAGTCGCCGCGGCTAACTATGGCTACACCTTC
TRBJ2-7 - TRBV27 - CASSPLTSYEQYF TGTGCCAGCAGTCCGTTGACGTCCTACGAGCAGTACTTC
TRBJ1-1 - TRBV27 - CASSPTPQANTEAFF TGTGCCAGCAGTCCGACTCCCCAGGCGAACACTGAAGCTTTCTTT
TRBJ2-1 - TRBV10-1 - CASSLLQVNEQFF TGCGCCAGCAGCCTTCTACAGGTCAATGAGCAGTTCTTC
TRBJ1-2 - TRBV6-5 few CASSSTTAGTVYGYTF TGTGCCAGCAGTTCTACCACAGCCGGGACTGTCTATGGCTACACCTTC
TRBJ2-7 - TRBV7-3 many CASSPQSNGEQYF TGTGCCAGCAGCCCCCAGAGTAATGGCGAGCAGTACTTC
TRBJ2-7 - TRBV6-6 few CASSPGVRYEQYF TGTGCCAGCAGTCCCGGGGTACGCTACGAGCAGTACTTC
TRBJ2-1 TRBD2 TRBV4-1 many CASSQEGGSSYNEQFF TGCGCCAGCAGCCAAGAGGGAGGGTCCTCCTACAATGAGCAGTTCTTC
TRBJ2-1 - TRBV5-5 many CASSPHAGARDEQFF TGTGCCAGCAGCCCCCATGCGGGGGCCAGAGATGAGCAGTTCTTC
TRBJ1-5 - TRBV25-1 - CASSMTGMGNQPQHF TGTGCCAGCAGTATGACTGGGATGGGCAATCAGCCCCAGCATTTT
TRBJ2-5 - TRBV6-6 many CASSYGRGRETQYF TGTGCCAGCAGTTACGGTCGGGGGCGAGAGACCCAGTACTTC
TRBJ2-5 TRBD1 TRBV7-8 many CASSFGQVQETQYF TGTGCCAGCAGCTTCGGACAGGTACAAGAGACCCAGTACTTC
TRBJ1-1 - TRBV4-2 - CASTLTGGEEDTEAFF TGTGCCAGCACCCTTACCGGGGGGGAGGAGGACACTGAAGCTTTCTTT
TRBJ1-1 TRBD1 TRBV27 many CASSLNRGTEAFF TGTGCCAGCAGCTTAAACAGGGGCACTGAAGCTTTCTTT
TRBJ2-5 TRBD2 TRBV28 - CASMEAGGGETQYF TGTGCCAGCATGGAGGCGGGAGGGGGGGAGACCCAGTACTTC
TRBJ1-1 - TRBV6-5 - CSSSERLVGTEAFF TGTTCCAGCAGTGAACGATTGGTGGGCACTGAAGCTTTCTTT
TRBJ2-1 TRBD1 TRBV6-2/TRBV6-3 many CASTIYWNRGDEQFF TGTGCCAGCACCATTTACTGGAACAGGGGGGATGAGCAGTTCTTC
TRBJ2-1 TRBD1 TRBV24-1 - CATSDFPSRDRAYNEQFF TGTGCCACCAGTGATTTCCCCTCCCGGGACAGGGCCTACAATGAGCAGTTCTTC
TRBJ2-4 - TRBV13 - CASSPPAGNIQYF TGTGCCAGCAGCCCCCCTGCGGGAAACATTCAGTACTTC
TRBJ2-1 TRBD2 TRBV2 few CASSEVNLADYNEQFF TGTGCCAGCAGTGAAGTTAATCTAGCGGATTACAATGAGCAGTTCTTC
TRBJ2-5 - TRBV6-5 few CASSYGGGEETQYF TGTGCCAGCAGTTACGGCGGGGGCGAAGAGACCCAGTACTTC
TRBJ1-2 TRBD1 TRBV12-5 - CASGLTGEGGYTF TGTGCTAGTGGTTTGACAGGGGAGGGTGGCTACACCTTC
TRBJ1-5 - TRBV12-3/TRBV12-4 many CASSSAQAQPQHF TGTGCCAGCAGTTCGGCCCAGGCGCAGCCCCAGCATTTT
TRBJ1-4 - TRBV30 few CAWGPGSANEKLFF TGTGCCTGGGGTCCTGGGTCAGCTAATGAAAAACTGTTTTTT
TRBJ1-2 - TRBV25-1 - CASSEQGNYGYTF TGTGCCAGCAGTGAACAGGGAAACTATGGCTACACCTTC
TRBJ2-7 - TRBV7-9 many CASSPRQARSYEQYF TGTGCCAGCAGCCCCCGACAGGCCCGCTCCTACGAGCAGTACTTC
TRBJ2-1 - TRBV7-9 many CASSLGGPPYNEQFF TGTGCCAGCAGCTTAGGGGGGCCGCCATACAATGAGCAGTTCTTC
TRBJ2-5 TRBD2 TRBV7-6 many CASSLVGLAGLQETQYF TGTGCCAGCAGCTTAGTAGGACTAGCGGGGCTCCAAGAGACCCAGTACTTC
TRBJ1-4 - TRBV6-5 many CASSYFATELNEKLFF TGTGCCAGCAGTTACTTCGCGACAGAGCTAAATGAAAAACTGTTTTTT
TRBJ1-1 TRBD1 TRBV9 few CASSTGGRMNTEAFF TGTGCCAGCAGCACAGGGGGCCGAATGAACACTGAAGCTTTCTTT
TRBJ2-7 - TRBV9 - CASSVDGAPTYEQYF TGTGCCAGCAGCGTAGATGGGGCCCCCACCTACGAGCAGTACTTC
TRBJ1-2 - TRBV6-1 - CASRATSRAAYGYTF TGTGCCAGCAGGGCGACGTCGCGGGCAGCGTATGGCTACACCTTC
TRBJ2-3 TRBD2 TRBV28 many CASSPVSAGDVPSTDTQYF TGTGCCAGCAGCCCCGTTTCAGCGGGAGACGTCCCAAGCACAGATACGCAGTATTTT
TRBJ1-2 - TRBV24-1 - CATSYPRGGNYGYTF TGTGCCACCAGCTACCCTCGTGGGGGGAACTATGGCTACACCTTC
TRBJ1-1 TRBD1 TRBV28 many CASSELQGASEAFF TGTGCCAGCAGTGAACTACAGGGGGCTAGTGAAGCTTTCTTT
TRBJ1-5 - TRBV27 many CASSEDGSNQPQHF TGTGCCAGCAGTGAGGACGGTAGCAATCAGCCCCAGCATTTT
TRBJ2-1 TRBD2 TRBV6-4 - CASREGLAGGMGRDNEQFF TGTGCCAGCAGGGAAGGACTAGCGGGAGGGATGGGTCGGGACAATGAGCAGTTCTTC
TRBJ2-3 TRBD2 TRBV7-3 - CASSVTGTSGRGETDTPYF TGTGCCAGCAGCGTGACCGGGACTAGCGGGAGGGGGGAGACAGATACGCCGTATTTT
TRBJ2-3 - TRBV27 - CASSLFPDTQYF TGTGCCAGCAGTTTATTCCCAGATACGCAGTATTTT
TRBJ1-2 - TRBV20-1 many CSAPGWGAQGYTF TGCAGTGCTCCTGGGTGGGGGGCGCAGGGCTACACCTTC
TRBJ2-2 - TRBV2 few CASKVTWGNTGELFF TGTGCCAGCAAAGTAACCTGGGGGAACACCGGGGAGCTGTTTTTT
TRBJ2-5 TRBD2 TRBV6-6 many CASSYTKQMTSVGETQYF TGTGCCAGCAGTTACACCAAACAAATGACTAGCGTTGGAGAGACCCAGTACTTC
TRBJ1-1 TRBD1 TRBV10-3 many CAISGTGGLNTEAFF TGTGCCATCAGTGGGACAGGGGGTTTGAACACTGAAGCTTTCTTT